These 20 T cell receptor beta chains were sequenced from one sample in a study of T cells in women clearing cervical HPV infection. The assay was immunoSEQ multiplex PCR, and TCRdb's table has in-frame clones only and misses some. The data include tens of thousands of clones; the top ten clones carry roughly 3%. Sequenced material: blood buffy coat. The receptors were sampled from a woman between 18 and 75 years old with a cervical HPV16 infection that either progressed to CIN3+ or cleared (not recorded which).

Notes on this clone: Read data end 3 residues before the CDR3 end; the end is taken from the germline J gene. The chain links TRBV5-1 to TRBJ1-1, with 7 bases identical to TRBD1. The CDR3 runs 14 residues. In germline, CDR1 is SGHRS, CDR2 YFSETQ. The V segment lost 2 bases and the J segment 0 bases; nucleotides outside the gene matches: 1. CDR3 bases read: TGCGCCAGCAGCTTTGGGACAGTGAACACTGAA. Translated: CASSFGTVNTE. The whole CDR3 is CASSFGTVNTEAFF.

As for this clone: The read terminates 3 residues before the CDR3 end, so the remaining end is supplied by the germline J gene. The chain combines TRBV7-2 with TRBJ2-3; 12 bases are a match to TRBD2. The CDR3 spans 15 residues. The trim removed 6 bases at V and 3 bases at J, leaving 4 bases unmatched. Germline lookup yields CDR1 SGHTA and CDR2 FQGNSA. Partial CDR3 DNA: TGTGCCAGCAGTAGGACTAGCGGGGAGACAGATACG. Its protein is CASSRTSGETDT. The CDR3 reads in full as CASSRTSGETDTQYF. The full variable domain, rest sourced from reference TRBV7-2 and TRBJ2-3, is GAGVSQSPSNKVTEKGKDVELRCDPISGHTALYWYRQSLGQGLEFLIYFQGNSAPDKSGLPSDRFSAERTGGSVSTLTIQRTQQEDSAVYLCASSRTSGETDTQYFGPGTRLTVL.

About this clone itself: The CDR3 extends 3 residues past the end of the read, so its final part is completed from the germline J gene. This chain connects TRBV12-5 to TRBJ1-1; TRBD1 is a possible D gene (5 bases). The germline gives CDR1 LGHNT, CDR2 FRNRAP. CDR3 length: 14 amino acids. Between the trimmed V and J ends, which lost 6 bases and 1 base, there was a span of 12 bases. The CDR3 sequence: CASGPEGRNTEAFF. The sequenced CDR3 bases are TGTGCTAGTGGGCCTGAGGGGAGGAACACTGAA. The complete variable domain, with remaining parts taken from reference TRBV12-5 and TRBJ1-1, reads DARVTQTPRHKVTEMGQEVTMRCQPILGHNTVFWYRQTMMQGLELLAYFRNRAPLDDSGMPKDRFSAEMPDATLATLKIQPSEPRDSAVYFCASGPEGRNTEAFFGQGTRLTVV.

Turning to this clone: The CDR3 goes on 3 residues after the read ends, and that part is filled in from the germline J gene. The chain has TRBV19 and TRBJ2-3; D perhaps matches TRBD1 (6 bases). CDR3 length equals 15 residues. Trimming removed 5 bases from V and 2 bases from J, with 14 bases in between. From germline, CDR1 is LNHDA and CDR2 SQIVND (reference sequence). CDR3 bases read: TGTGCCAGTAGTCCACAGGGACGGGTCACAGATACG. It codes for CASSPQGRVTDT. The complete CDR3 sequence is CASSPQGRVTDTQYF.

Remarks on this clone: Sequence at one end of the junction differs from germline and may be a read error. With the read ending 3 residues before the CDR3 end, the germline J gene is used to fill in that end. Other nucleotide sequences from this sample produce the same CDR3. The chain links TRBV7-2 to TRBJ1-3, with TRBD1 as a possible D gene (5 bases). The CDR3 loop spans 14 amino acids. Per germline, CDR1 SGHTA and CDR2 FQGNSA. The sequenced part of the CDR3 DNA is TGTGCCAGCAGCTTAGGAGGGGTGGGAAACACA. Translated: CASSLGGVGNT. The full CDR3 sequence reads CASSLGGVGNTIYF.

About this clone itself: The sequenced fragment ends 3 residues before the CDR3 boundary, so the rest is inferred from the germline J gene. The rearrangement joins TRBV6-2 or TRBV6-3 to TRBJ2-3, with D possibly being TRBD2 (6 bases). The CDR3 spans 15 residues. Germline loops: CDR1 MNHEY, CDR2 SVGEGT. The CDR3 sequence: CASSYGGEQGETQYF. The part of the CDR3 DNA that was read is TGTGCCAGCAGTTACGGAGGGGAGCAAGGAGAGACG.

Notes on this clone: The sequenced fragment ends 3 residues before the CDR3 boundary, so the rest is inferred from the germline J gene. The V gene is TRBV6-2 or TRBV6-3, the J gene TRBJ2-1; 10 nucleotides match TRBD2. CDR3 length equals 15 residues. Unmatched junction bases numbered 6, after V lost 6 bases and J lost 4 bases. Germline V gives CDR1 MNHEY, CDR2 SVGEGT. The sequenced part of the CDR3 DNA is TGTGCCAGCAGCCAAGGACTAGCGGCGTACAATGAG. It codes for CASSQGLAAYNE. The whole CDR3 protein is CASSQGLAAYNEQFF.

Comment on this clone: The read stops 3 residues short of the end of the CDR3; the missing end is completed from the germline J gene. J is TRBJ2-7 and V is TRBV2, with 9 bases that match TRBD1. Looked up from germline, CDR1 is SNHLY and CDR2 is FYNNEI. The CDR3 sequence is 15 residues long. V was pared by 9 bases and J by 5 bases, with 14 bases of the junction left unmatched. The sequenced part of the CDR3 DNA is TGTGCCAGGGGACAGGGTCGGGGCGGGAGTCACGAG. This encodes CARGQGRGGSHE. The full CDR3 reads CARGQGRGGSHEQYF. Drawing the rest from reference TRBV2 and TRBJ2-7, the complete variable domain is EPEVTQTPSHQVTQMGQEVILRCVPISNHLYFYWYRQILGQKVEFLVSFYNNEISEKSEIFDDQFSVERPDGSNFTLKIRSTKLEDSAMYFCARGQGRGGSHEQYFGPGTRLTVT.

Details on this clone: The DNA ends 3 residues before the CDR3 does, and the rest of the CDR3 is filled in from the germline J gene. This chain uses TRBV7-2 with TRBJ2-7; 8 nucleotides align to TRBD1. The CDR3 runs to 14 residues. The germline V gene has CDR1 SGHTA and CDR2 FQGNSA. The V gene end was trimmed by 5 bases and the J gene end by 2 bases; junction bases not matched to a gene: 5. CDR3 DNA, as far as it was read: TGTGCCAGCAGCCCCGGGACAGGTCCCTACGAG. Translating it yields CASSPGTGPYE. The CDR3 as a whole reads CASSPGTGPYEQYF.

The sequenced part of the CDR3 DNA is TGTGCCAGCAGTGGGTCGACAGGGGGCGGCTACGAG. Protein: CASSGSTGGGYE. The full CDR3 is CASSGSTGGGYEQYF. The genes are TRBV6-1 and TRBJ2-7; 10 bases are a match to TRBD1. The sequenced fragment ends 3 residues before the CDR3 boundary, so the rest is inferred from the germline J gene. V shed 4 bases, J shed 3 bases, and the junction held 6 bases outside the gene matches. CDR3 size: 15 residues. Germline V gene lookup returns CDR1 MNHNS and CDR2 SASEGT.

As for this clone: From the germline J gene comes the end of the CDR3, since the read stops 3 residues before it. The chain carries TRBV5-1 and TRBJ2-4, with D perhaps matching TRBD1 (6 bases). The ends were cut back, 3 bases at V and 8 bases at J, with 15 bases in the middle. This CDR3 has 14 amino acids. The germline gives CDR1 SGHRS, CDR2 YFSETQ. Partial CDR3 DNA: TGCGCCAGCAGCTGGGACACCGGCAAGGACATT. This encodes CASSWDTGKDI. The CDR3 in its entirety is CASSWDTGKDIQYF. The entire variable domain, with the rest obtained from reference TRBV5-1 and TRBJ2-4, is as follows: KAGVTQTPRYLIKTRGQQVTLSCSPISGHRSVSWYQQTPGQGLQFLFEYFSETQRNKGNFPGRFSGRQFSNSRSEMNVSTLELGDSALYLCASSWDTGKDIQYFGAGTRLSVL.

To note about this clone: The DNA ends 3 residues before the CDR3 does, and the rest of the CDR3 is filled in from the germline J gene. The chain uses TRBV2 and TRBJ1-2; 11 bases line up with TRBD1. The germline V gene has CDR1 SNHLY and CDR2 FYNNEI. This CDR3 spans 14 amino acids. The CDR3 protein is CATTLGQGAYDYTF. Incomplete CDR3 DNA: TGTGCCACGACCCTTGGACAGGGGGCCTACGAC.

As for this clone: From the germline J gene comes the end of the CDR3, since the read stops 3 residues before it. The sample has other DNA sequences that encode this CDR3 too. The V gene is TRBV20-1, the J gene TRBJ1-4, with 9 bases aligning to TRBD1. The CDR3 has 15 amino acids. The germline gives CDR1 DFQATT, CDR2 SNEGSKA (reference sequence). Partial CDR3 DNA: TGCAGTGCTAGAGATCCGGGACAGGGTAATTCACCA. This sequence encodes CSARDPGQGNSP. In full, the CDR3 reads CSARDPGQGNSPLFF.

On this clone: The missing CDR3 end, 3 residues past where the read stops, is filled in from the germline J gene. J is TRBJ2-7 and V is TRBV19, with 9 bases that match TRBD1. The CDR3 extends over 15 amino acids. Trimming removed 4 bases from V and 4 bases from J; junction bases left unmatched: 8. Per germline, CDR1 LNHDA and CDR2 SQIVND (reference sequence). This CDR3 reads CASSTPGTGMYEQYF. The covered CDR3 bases are TGTGCCAGTAGTACCCCCGGGACAGGGATGTACGAG.

Details on this clone: The read comes to an end 3 residues before the CDR3 does, leaving the germline J gene to fill in the end. The rearrangement links TRBV20-1 to TRBJ2-5; 13 positions match TRBD2. The CDR3 contains 17 residues. The trim removed 3 bases at V and 1 base at J, leaving 8 bases unmatched. Per germline, CDR1 DFQATT and CDR2 SNEGSKA (reference sequence). Partial CDR3 DNA: TGCAGTGCTAGCCCGACTAGCGGGGGGAGCCCCCAAGAGACC. Its protein is CSASPTSGGSPQET. The entire CDR3 protein is CSASPTSGGSPQETQYF.

A word on this clone: Mismatch with germline at one junction end may stem from a read error. The read terminates 3 residues before the CDR3 end, so the remaining end is supplied by the germline J gene. Other DNA sequences in the same sample also yield this CDR3. The V gene is TRBV6-1, the J gene TRBJ1-2; tentative D call: TRBD1 (5 bases). Germline V gene data show CDR1 as MNHNS and CDR2 as SASEGT. CDR3 length equals 16 residues. The part of the CDR3 DNA that was read is TGTGCCAGCAGTGTTTATTCGGGCAGGACACCGTATGGT. Its protein product is CASSVYSGRTPYG. The full CDR3 sequence reads CASSVYSGRTPYGYTF.

Of note for this clone: The observed sequence ends 3 residues before the CDR3 terminus, with the missing tail filled in from the germline J gene. The chain combines TRBV19 with TRBJ1-6, with D possibly being TRBD1 (5 bases). The CDR3 has 14 residues. The germline gives CDR1 LNHDA, CDR2 SQIVND (reference sequence). V was cut by 4 bases and J by 11 bases, with 15 bases left in between. The CDR3 bases that were read are TGTGCCAGTAGTAAGGGACTGCCAGGGACACCC. It specifies CASSKGLPGTP. The complete CDR3 sequence is CASSKGLPGTPLHF.

Notes on this clone: The DNA ends 3 residues before the CDR3 does, and the rest of the CDR3 is filled in from the germline J gene. The chain couples TRBV7-3 to TRBJ1-4; the D gene is possibly TRBD1 (6 bases). Germline V gene sequence: CDR1 SGHTA, CDR2 FQGTGA. The CDR3 is 15 amino acids. The chain's CDR3 is CASSLNGGLDSPLFF. The DNA read from the CDR3 is TGTGCCAGCAGCTTAAACGGGGGGCTGGATTCACCA.

In regard to this clone: The CDR3 extends 3 residues past the end of the read, so its final part is completed from the germline J gene. The rearrangement links TRBV12-5 to TRBJ1-5; TRBD1 is a possible D gene (6 bases). Germline loops: CDR1 LGHNT, CDR2 FRNRAP. CDR3 length equals 16 residues. The V and J ends lost 3 bases and 3 bases respectively, with 15 bases between them. CDR3 in amino acids: CASGFDGQFNNQPQHF. Incomplete CDR3 DNA: TGTGCTAGTGGTTTTGACGGACAGTTCAACAATCAGCCC.

The CDR3 here is CASSQQPSTGDEQFF. The DNA read from the CDR3 is TGTGCCAGCAGCCAACAACCCTCGACAGGGGATGAG. The genes are TRBV3-1 (or the pseudogene TRBV3-2) and TRBJ2-1, with TRBD1 identical over 8 bases. The CDR3 goes on 3 residues after the read ends, and that part is filled in from the germline J gene. The CDR3 runs to 15 residues. Germline trimming cut 2 bases from V and 8 bases from J; bases unmatched to any gene: 8. Germline V gene lookup returns CDR1 LGHDT and CDR2 YNNKEL (reference sequence).